These T cell receptor beta chains were read from a single sample in a study of blood T cells in healthy people across ages. TCRdb itself ran the 5' RACE reads through MiXCR, one entry per CDR3 protein. Of about 840,000 distinct CDR3 sequences in the sample, almost 30% were seen once. The same data also contributed to another study, on T cells of mothers and their children.

The source material was blood. The receptor set was obtained from a woman between 40 and 50 years old in good health. Each CDR3 is given with its conserved first and last residue. D genes are given only for firm matches. Some rows have no size entry. The others give once, few or many, or a class for an expanded clone.

d_gene	len	v_gene	abundance	j_gene	CDR3nt	CDR3aa
NA	11	TRBV7-2	NA	TRBJ2-4	TGTGCCAGCAGCTTACAGTGGGAGCAGTACTTC	CASSLQWEQYF
NA	16	TRBV5-1	few	TRBJ2-1	TGCGCCAGCACCATGAATCCGCGAACAACCTACAATGAGCAGTTCTTC	CASTMNPRTTYNEQFF
NA	13	TRBV29-1	few	TRBJ1-2	TGCAGCGGGGAGAGGAGAGTTGACTATGGCTACACCTTC	CSGERRVDYGYTF
NA	10	TRBV27	NA	TRBJ1-2	TGTGCCAGCATGGTGCGAGGCTACACCTTC	CASMVRGYTF
NA	20	TRBV4-3	NA	TRBJ2-3	TGCGCCAGCAGCCAAGGAATTGGAGTGAGGGCAGGGGGGGACACAGATACGCAGTATTTT	CASSQGIGVRAGGDTDTQYF
TRBD1	17	TRBV28	few	TRBJ2-6	TGTGCCAGCACCTCCGGGACAGGGGGCGGAAGGGCCAACGTCCTGACTTTC	CASTSGTGGGRANVLTF
NA	14	TRBV7-9	NA	TRBJ2-7	TGTGCCAGCAGCTTAGACGGGGTGTCCTACGAGCAGTACTTC	CASSLDGVSYEQYF
NA	13	TRBV6-2/TRBV6-3	NA	TRBJ1-1	TGTGCCAGCAGTGCGGCAGGGAACACTGAAGCTTTCTTT	CASSAAGNTEAFF
NA	16	TRBV7-2	many	TRBJ2-4	TGTGCCAGCAGCGCCGGGGGACAGCAGACCAAAAACATTCAGTACTTC	CASSAGGQQTKNIQYF
TRBD1	14	TRBV6-2/TRBV6-3	few	TRBJ1-5	TGTGCCAGCCGGGCAGGGGGCCGCAATCAGCCCCAGCATTTT	CASRAGGRNQPQHF
NA	13	TRBV27	many	TRBJ1-2	TGTGCCAGCAGTTGGGGCAGCGACTATGGCTACACCTTC	CASSWGSDYGYTF
TRBD1	16	TRBV4-1	few	TRBJ1-1	TGCGCCAGCAGCCAGGCCGACAGGGCGGTGAACACTGAAGCTTTCTTT	CASSQADRAVNTEAFF
NA	17	TRBV18	few	TRBJ2-6	TGTGCCAGCTCACCATGGAGGGAAGGCTCTGGGGCCAACGTCCTGACTTTC	CASSPWREGSGANVLTF
NA	14	TRBV28	NA	TRBJ2-5	TGTGCCTGCGGGGTACTCGCCCTGGAGGAGACCCAGTACTTC	CACGVLALEETQYF
NA	15	TRBV5-5	few	TRBJ1-5	TGTGCCAGCAGCGATCATTACAGGGGCAATCAGCCCCAGCATTTT	CASSDHYRGNQPQHF
NA	14	TRBV15	few	TRBJ1-5	TGTGCCACCAGCAGGCGGGGGGCCAACCAGCCCCAGCATTTT	CATSRRGANQPQHF
NA	15	TRBV14	NA	TRBJ2-6	TGTGCCAGCAGCCAAAGGACTTCTGGGGCCAACGTCCCGACTTTC	CASSQRTSGANVPTF
NA	12	TRBV12-5	NA	TRBJ2-5	TGTGCTAGTGGTTTGGAACGAGAGACCCAGTACTTC	CASGLERETQYF
TRBD2	16	TRBV7-2	NA	TRBJ2-1	TGTGCCAGCATCCTATCTCGGACTAGCGGGGGAGAGACCCAGTTCTTC	CASILSRTSGGETQFF
TRBD2	15	TRBV5-1	NA	TRBJ2-1	TGCGCCAGCAGACCTACTAGCGGTGTCTACACTGAGCAGTTCTTC	CASRPTSGVYTEQFF
NA	14	TRBV6-1	NA	TRBJ1-2	TGTGCCAGCAGTGAAGACAGCCGGGGGTATGGCTACACCTTC	CASSEDSRGYGYTF
NA	14	TRBV7-2	NA	TRBJ2-7	TGTGCCAGCAGCGTACAGGGCCCTTCCTACGAGCAGTACTTC	CASSVQGPSYEQYF
NA	16	TRBV5-1	NA	TRBJ2-7	TGCGCCAGCAGCTTGGCCCCTGGGACCCAACTATACGAGCAGTACTTC	CASSLAPGTQLYEQYF
TRBD1	14	TRBV12-3/TRBV12-4	NA	TRBJ1-2	TGTGCCAGCAGCCTTAACAGGGGGAAGAGTGGCTACACCTTC	CASSLNRGKSGYTF
TRBD1	14	TRBV4-3	many	TRBJ2-7	TGCGCCAGCAGCCGCGGGACAGGGGGCTACGAGCAGTACTTC	CASSRGTGGYEQYF
NA	12	TRBV20-1	many	TRBJ2-5	TGCAGTGCTAGTGACAAGATAGAGACCCAGTACTTC	CSASDKIETQYF
NA	15	TRBV28	many	TRBJ2-7	TGTGCCAGCAGTTTAAACACCGGGTCGAACTACGAGCAGTACTTC	CASSLNTGSNYEQYF
TRBD2	16	TRBV18	NA	TRBJ2-7	TGTGCCAGCTCACCCTCGGGGGGGAGGTCCTACAATGAGCAGTACTTC	CASSPSGGRSYNEQYF
TRBD2	14	TRBV3-1	many	TRBJ2-7	TGTGCCAGCGGCCGGACTAGCGGGGCCGGGGAGCAGTACTTC	CASGRTSGAGEQYF
NA	14	TRBV10-3	few	TRBJ1-5	TGTGCCACCAGTCCAATGGGTAGCAATCAGCCCCAGCATTTT	CATSPMGSNQPQHF
NA	13	TRBV20-1	few	TRBJ1-4	TGCAGTGCTAGAATGTCAGGGAGAGAAAAACTGTTTTTT	CSARMSGREKLFF
NA	13	TRBV4-1	NA	TRBJ2-3	TGCGCCAGCAGCCAAGGTCACACAGATACGCGGTATTTC	CASSQGHTDTRYF
NA	17	TRBV28	many	TRBJ2-7	TGTGCCAGCAGCCGACTTCCCGGACAGCCCAACTCCTACGAGCAGTACTTC	CASSRLPGQPNSYEQYF
TRBD1	14	TRBV4-1	NA	TRBJ1-5	TGCGCCAGCAGCCAAGGAGACAGGGTTCAGCCCCAGCATTTT	CASSQGDRVQPQHF
NA	16	TRBV12-3/TRBV12-4	NA	TRBJ1-1	TGTGCCAGCTCTCCGGGGGGGAAGATAATGAACACTGAAGCTTTCTTT	CASSPGGKIMNTEAFF
TRBD2	16	TRBV27	NA	TRBJ2-2	TGTGCCGGCAGCCGCCGGAGCGGGGGGCGGACCGGGGAGCTGTTTTTT	CAGSRRSGGRTGELFF
TRBD2	16	TRBV3-1	NA	TRBJ2-1	TGTGCCAGCAGCCCAAACATAGCGGGGGAGAGAGAGGAGCAGTTCTTC	CASSPNIAGEREEQFF
NA	15	TRBV7-2	few	TRBJ1-2	TGTGCCAGCAGCTTAGCGGAGAGGGGTGGCTATGGCTACACCTTC	CASSLAERGGYGYTF
NA	16	TRBV4-1	many	TRBJ1-1	TGCGCCAGCAGCCCAGGGCGGGCCAGAGGGGACACTGAAGCTTTCTTT	CASSPGRARGDTEAFF
TRBD1	14	TRBV4-1	NA	TRBJ2-5	TGCGCCAGCAGCCGGACAGGGTTTGGCAATGAGCAGTACTTC	CASSRTGFGNEQYF
TRBD1	15	TRBV20-1	few	TRBJ1-1	TGCAGTGCTAGAGATCCCGACAGGGGGAACACTGAAGCTTTCTTT	CSARDPDRGNTEAFF
TRBD1	15	TRBV24-1	NA	TRBJ2-3	TGTGCCACCAGTGACTTCGGCGGACAGGGAGCTACGCAGGATTTT	CATSDFGGQGATQDF
TRBD1	14	TRBV6-1	few	TRBJ2-3	TGTGCCAGCAGTCGGGACAGGCTCGACAATACGCAGTATTTT	CASSRDRLDNTQYF
TRBD2	19	TRBV7-2	few	TRBJ2-5	TGTGCCAGCAGCCACTTTTGGTGGGGAGCGGGGGGGCTTTTGGAGACCCAGTACTTC	CASSHFWWGAGGLLETQYF
NA	12	TRBV4-1	NA	TRBJ2-1	TGCGCCAGCAGCCAAGTTGAGGGTGAGCAGTTCTTC	CASSQVEGEQFF
NA	16	TRBV7-2	many	TRBJ2-6	TGTGCCAGCAGCTCTCAACAAGCCTCTGGGGCCAACGTCCTGACTTTC	CASSSQQASGANVLTF
TRBD2	18	TRBV9	few	TRBJ2-1	TGTGCCAGCAGCGTAGCCGTCTCGCGGGGGAGCCAATACAATGAGCAGTTCTTC	CASSVAVSRGSQYNEQFF
TRBD2	15	TRBV28	once	TRBJ2-5	TGCGACACCGGGGACCAAGCGGGGGGCCAAGAGACCCAGTACTTC	CDTGDQAGGQETQYF